The clone carrying this T cell receptor (beta chain) has more than one count but fewer than ten. Its antigen is still unknown. The data were obtained in a study of T cells in Graves' hyperthyroidism and ophthalmopathy. Findings of the study overall: The authors' 13 V-J model separated ophthalmopathy from stable hyperthyroidism. Ophthalmopathy prediction by the model preceded onset by a median roughly 6 months. Blood also carried most thyroid clonotypes expanded above 0.001.

The authors obtained PBMCs from around 11 ml of fresh peripheral blood. The source material, RNA transcripts, was used to amplify TCR beta CDR3 regions. A first-round RT-PCR of the TCR CDR3 used the HTBI primer set. Each CDR3 protein gets one entry after TCRdb re-called the multiplex PCR reads with MiXCR. This sample yields hundreds of thousands of distinct CDR3 sequences, of which roughly 15% are seen a single time; 2.5% to 4% belongs to the top ten. Per germline, CDR1 KGHSH and CDR2 LQKENI. The CDR3 is 15 residues long. With V trimmed by 4 bases and J by 2 bases, 7 bases remained unmatched. The source of this sequence is a woman aged 40 to 50 with Graves' ophthalmopathy. V usage is TRBV18 and J usage is TRBJ2-5; TRBD1 agrees at 7 bases. Sequenced input: blood. The CDR3 sequence: CASSQNSGGQETQYF. CDR3 DNA: TGTGCCAGCTCACAAAATTCAGGGGGACAAGAGACCCAGTACTTC. Full variable domain (outside the CDR3, taken from reference TRBV18 and TRBJ2-5): NAGVMQNPRHLVRRRGQEARLRCSPMKGHSHVYWYRQLPEEGLKFMVYLQKENIIDESGMPKERFSAEFPKEGPSILRIQQVVRGDSAAYFCASSQNSGGQETQYFGPGTRLLVL.